This entry concerns a single T cell receptor (beta chain). The target antigen is unknown. The sample originates from a study of cytomegalovirus exposure and HLA in healthy donors. Points from the study as a whole: The productive fraction for most TCR beta V segments was about 90% or about 30% in an earlier analysis. Several of the most significant clusters were apparently associated with common viral pathogens in a later analysis.

PCR employed 60 Vbeta and 13 Jbeta primers. Method: immunoSEQ multiplex PCR; TCRdb's copy keeps in-frame clones and lacks some. Seen here are around 140,000 clones, around three quarters observed once, and the top ten hold 1.5% to 2%. The CDR3 is made up of 16 amino acids. CDR1 is MDHEN, CDR2 SYDVKM, per germline. Losses at the gene ends were 4 bases for V and 7 bases for J; bases not matched to a gene: 13. The receptor was derived from a man aged 40-50 years in good health and CMV-seronegative. The sample consisted of PBMCs. This rearrangement joins TRBV28 to TRBJ1-2; the match to TRBD1 covers 9 bases. CDR3 bases: TGTGCCAGCAGTTCGTTAGGAGGGCGGGACAGGGTTGGCTACACCTTC. Translation gives CASSSLGGRDRVGYTF.